Described below is a single TCR beta chain sequence and its context. What it binds is unknown. In the original workflow: As immunoSEQ supplied junction-only sequences (without quality scores), filtering differed. Repertoires were generated with immunoSEQ multiplex PCR, while TCRdb's copy carries only in-frame clones and drops some. V and J calls and clone size are given by that table; D and trimming were obtained from the DNA. The sample holds roughly 400,000 clones, roughly 96% seen once. The sample comes from a study of shared clonotypes between healthy human individuals. Regarding the study as a whole: Larger estimated richness was generally recorded for naive subsets relative to memory subsets. The genetic and exposure-history diversity represented was limited by few donors.

The ends were cut back, 3 bases at V and 0 bases at J, with 12 bases in the middle. Germline values: CDR1 SGHKS, CDR2 YYEKEE (reference sequence). This CDR3 spans 15 amino acids. This receptor was taken from a man aged 30 to 39 in good health. Sequencing was performed on memory CD8+ T cells sorted from blood. As to subset: CD45RO+ cells pooled with CCR7-negative TemRA cells. This sequence joins TRBV5-5 and TRBJ1-1; TRBD1 is a possible D gene (6 bases). The CDR3 coding sequence is TGTGCCAGCAGCTGGCAGGGGAACATGAACACTGAAGCTTTCTTT. Its protein product is CASSWQGNMNTEAFF.